This TCR beta chain was sequenced for a study of T cell responses to AZD1222 COVID-19 vaccine. The protocol was immunoSEQ multiplex PCR, while the TCRdb copy is restricted to in-frame clones and leaves out a portion. The sample has about 190,000 clones, around 94% seen once; the top ten hold approximately 1.5%. The CDR3 is 14 amino acids. V lost 5 bases, J lost 1 base, and 12 bases lay in between. Germline CDR1 is MNHEY and CDR2 is SMNVEV (reference sequence). The source material was peripheral blood, sampled on day 0 of AZD1222 vaccination. The chain has TRBV27 and TRBJ2-7; D is undetermined. This receptor was taken from an adult in good health. As DNA, the CDR3 is TGTGCCAGCAGTGCGACGACCTTATCCTACGAGCAGTACTTC. Its translation: CASSATTLSYEQYF.